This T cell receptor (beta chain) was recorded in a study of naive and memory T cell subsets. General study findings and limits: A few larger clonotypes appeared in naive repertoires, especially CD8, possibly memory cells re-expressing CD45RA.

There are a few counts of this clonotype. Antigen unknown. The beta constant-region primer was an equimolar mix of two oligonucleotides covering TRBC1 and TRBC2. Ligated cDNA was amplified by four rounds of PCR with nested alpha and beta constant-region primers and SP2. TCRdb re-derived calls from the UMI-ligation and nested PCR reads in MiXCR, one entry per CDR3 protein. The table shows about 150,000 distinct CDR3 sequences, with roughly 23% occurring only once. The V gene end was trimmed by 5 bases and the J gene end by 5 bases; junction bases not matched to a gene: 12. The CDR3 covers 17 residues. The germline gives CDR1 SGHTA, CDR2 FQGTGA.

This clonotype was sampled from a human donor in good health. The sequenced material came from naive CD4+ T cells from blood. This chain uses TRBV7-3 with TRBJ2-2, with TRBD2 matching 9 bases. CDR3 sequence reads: CASSLLSGSALTGELFF. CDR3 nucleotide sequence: TGTGCCAGCAGCCTGCTTAGCGGGAGCGCCCTAACCGGGGAGCTGTTTTTT.